This T cell receptor beta chain originates from a study of cytomegalovirus exposure and HLA in healthy donors. With respect to this clone: Its antigen is undetermined.

The primer mix had 60 Vbeta and 13 Jbeta primers. Some clones are missing from TCRdb's copy, which holds only in-frame ones; the method was immunoSEQ multiplex PCR. The sample lists 150,000 to 200,000 clones; over 70% were seen once. V was trimmed by 7 bases and J by 5 bases, leaving 14 bases between them. Germline V gene sequence: CDR1 MNHNS, CDR2 SASEGT. This CDR3 is built from 13 residues. Study-wide results and limits: Across donors, presence/absence analyses took sequencing depth to be roughly uniform.

The clonotype was recovered from a woman younger than 30 in good health and CMV-seronegative. The gene calls are TRBV6-1 and TRBJ1-1; unclear D gene. Sequenced: PBMCs. CDR3 nucleotides: TGTGCCAGCACCGAGAGTCGCGGAACTGAAGCTTTCTTT. This encodes CASTESRGTEAFF.